What follows are 10 T cell receptor beta chains derived from one specimen sequenced in a study of blood T cell repertoires in COVID-19. Clones were read by immunoSEQ multiplex PCR, and TCRdb kept only the in-frame ones, dropping some. This sample carries 27,000 or so clones, roughly four fifths of them seen once, and the ten largest clones take approximately 24%. Specimen: peripheral blood. The origin of the receptors is a man between 65 and 79 years old with active COVID-19.

The chain uses TRBV5-1 and TRBJ2-5, with 10 bases lining up with TRBD2. Germline CDR1 reads SGHRS; CDR2 reads YFSETQ. The CDR3 length is 17 residues. After removal of 0 bases from V and 4 bases from J, the junction contained 9 bases not matched to a gene. This CDR3 reads CASSLEEAGGPGETQYF. The CDR3 nucleotides are TGCGCCAGCAGCTTGGAGGAAGCGGGAGGGCCGGGAGAGACCCAGTACTTC.

The genes are TRBV19 and TRBJ1-5, with D perhaps TRBD1 (6 bases). Trimming left V 7 bases short and J 3 bases short, with 16 bases between. In germline, CDR1 is LNHDA, CDR2 SQIVND (reference sequence). This CDR3 region has 15 residues. CDR3 residues: CASTRTGQNNQPQHF. DNA of the CDR3: TGTGCCAGTACCCGAACCGGACAGAACAATCAGCCCCAGCATTTT.

The chain couples TRBV18 to TRBJ2-7, with D maybe TRBD1 (6 bases). V shed 3 bases and J shed 1 base, with 7 bases lying between them. Germline-derived CDR1 and CDR2 are KGHSH and LQKENI. The CDR3 runs 13 residues. CDR3 coding DNA: TGTGCCAGCTCACCCGACAGGTCCTACGAGCAGTACTTC. Translation gives CASSPDRSYEQYF.

The chain combines TRBV9 with TRBJ2-1; a possible D gene is TRBD1 (5 bases). V gave up 4 bases and J gave up 0 bases, with 14 bases separating them. This CDR3 is 16 amino acids long. Germline lookup yields CDR1 SGDLS and CDR2 YYNGEE. The CDR3 coding sequence is TGTGCCAGCAGCTCCCAACCAAGGGGCTCCTACAATGAGCAGTTCTTC. Its translation is CASSSQPRGSYNEQFF. The variable domain in full, completed from reference TRBV9 and TRBJ2-1, reads DSGVTQTPKHLITATGQRVTLRCSPRSGDLSVYWYQQSLDQGLQFLIQYYNGEERAKGNILERFSAQQFPDLHSELNLSSLELGDSALYFCASSSQPRGSYNEQFFGPGTRLTVL.

This sequence joins TRBV4-1 and TRBJ1-3; the D is unclear. Germline loops: CDR1 MGHRA, CDR2 YSYEKL. V shed 4 bases and J shed 0 bases, with 13 bases lying between them. This CDR3 is 16 amino acids long. The CDR3 region is CASSRALKSSGNTIYF. DNA for the CDR3: TGCGCCAGCAGCCGCGCACTGAAGTCCTCTGGAAACACCATATATTTT.

The V and J genes are TRBV2 and TRBJ2-1; D call uncertain. The CDR3 covers 15 residues. Looked up from germline, CDR1 is SNHLY and CDR2 is FYNNEI. Trimming stripped 4 bases from V and 2 bases from J, with 12 bases between. CDR3 nucleotides: TGTGCCAGCAGTGCAGGTCTAAACCCCTACAATGAGCAGTTCTTC. Residues: CASSAGLNPYNEQFF.

The chain employs TRBV19 and TRBJ2-1; TRBD1 agrees at 9 bases. Germline assignment: CDR1 LNHDA and CDR2 SQIVND (reference sequence). The CDR3 has 14 residues. Trimming cost V 5 bases and J 10 bases; bases outside gene matches: 9. CDR3 DNA: TGTGCCAGTAGTCTCGGACAGGGGCTTGGGGAGCAGTTCTTC. This translates into CASSLGQGLGEQFF.

The chain recombines TRBV7-9 with TRBJ2-2; no clear D. The length of the CDR3 is 15 residues. Germline V CDR1 and CDR2: SEHNR, FQNEAQ (reference sequence). V lost 0 bases, J lost 4 bases, and 9 bases lay in between. CDR3 region: CASSLASPGTGELFF. The CDR3 DNA follows: TGTGCCAGCAGCTTAGCCAGCCCGGGCACCGGGGAGCTGTTTTTT.

In this sample, this clone turned up once. The chain carries TRBV24-1 and TRBJ1-2, with D possibly being TRBD1 (5 bases). This CDR3 spans 15 amino acids. Germline CDR1 is KGHDR and CDR2 is SFDVKD. V was cut by 4 bases and J by 7 bases, with 18 bases left in between. The CDR3 here is CATSEVGQPAGGYTF. CDR3 nucleotide sequence: TGTGCCACCAGTGAGGTGGGGCAGCCGGCTGGTGGCTACACCTTC.

The chain employs TRBV7-2 and TRBJ2-3; 8 bases agree with TRBD2. The CDR3 consists of 16 residues. Germline V gene data show CDR1 as SGHTA and CDR2 as FQGNSA. Trimming removed 0 bases from V and 2 bases from J; junction bases left unmatched: 4. The CDR3 reads CASSLAGTRDTDTQYF. CDR3 coding DNA: TGTGCCAGCAGCTTAGCGGGGACTAGGGACACAGATACGCAGTATTTT.